The 12 T cell receptor beta chains listed next were all sequenced from one sample in a study of blood T cell repertoires in COVID-19. The assay was immunoSEQ multiplex PCR, and TCRdb's table has in-frame clones only and misses some. The sample holds about 150,000 clones, around four fifths seen once. The material sequenced was peripheral blood. These receptor sequences come from a woman of 80 years or more with COVID-19, enrolled during active disease.

J is TRBJ1-2 and V is TRBV19, with TRBD1 as a possible D gene (5 bases). Germline CDR1 LNHDA, CDR2 SQIVND (reference sequence). V was shortened by 4 bases and J by 0 bases, with 12 bases between the two germline ends. This CDR3 contains 15 residues. CDR3 loop: CASSNQGNTNYGYTF. DNA of the CDR3: TGTGCCAGTAGTAACCAGGGAAATACTAACTATGGCTACACCTTC.

This clone was picked up one time. The chain employs TRBV4-1 and TRBJ1-5, with 8 positions matching TRBD1. Trimming at V came to 5 bases and at J to 7 bases, leaving 10 bases not matched to a gene. Germline V lookup: CDR1 MGHRA, CDR2 YSYEKL. CDR3 length equals 15 residues. This chain's CDR3 is CASSKDRATYQPQHF. In nucleotides, the CDR3 is TGCGCCAGCAGCAAGGACAGGGCCACTTACCAGCCCCAGCATTTT.

V usage is TRBV18 and J usage is TRBJ2-6, with D hard to call. In germline, CDR1 is KGHSH, CDR2 LQKENI. V was shortened by 3 bases and J by 0 bases, with 12 bases between the two germline ends. This CDR3 has 17 amino acids. The CDR3 region is CASSPENLVSGANVLTF. For the CDR3, the DNA is TGTGCCAGCTCACCTGAGAACCTAGTCTCTGGGGCCAACGTCCTGACTTTC.

The chain carries TRBV12-3 or TRBV12-4 and TRBJ1-2; D remains ambiguous. V lost 7 bases and J lost 0, with 9 bases in between. This CDR3 spans 13 amino acids. The CDR3 region is CASMTGTNYGYTF. Written as DNA, the CDR3 is TGTGCCAGCATGACGGGAACTAACTATGGCTACACCTTC.

The J gene is TRBJ2-3, the V gene TRBV7-9; possible D gene TRBD2, 7 bases. V lost 4 bases and J lost 2, with 16 bases in between. This CDR3 has 16 residues. Germline CDR1 and CDR2: SEHNR and FQNEAQ (reference sequence). The CDR3 sequence: CASSSAAGGPTDTQYF. The CDR3 DNA is TGTGCCAGCAGCTCCGCCGCCGGGGGGCCCACAGATACGCAGTATTTT.

The J gene is TRBJ2-1, the V gene TRBV5-6, with TRBD2 matching over 11 bases. With 5 bases clipped from V and 5 bases from J, the junction kept 6 bases outside the gene matches. The germline V gene encodes CDR1 SGHDT and CDR2 YYEEEE. The CDR3 has 15 residues. The CDR3 region has the DNA TGTGCCAGCAGGCCTCTAGCGGGAGGCAACAATGAGCAGTTCTTC. This gives the protein CASRPLAGGNNEQFF.

The chain couples TRBV27 to TRBJ2-7; 7 bases fit TRBD1. The CDR3 extends over 14 amino acids. V lost 2 bases, J lost 3 bases, and 4 bases stayed unmatched. Germline V gene lookup returns CDR1 MNHEY and CDR2 SMNVEV (reference sequence). CDR3 sequence reads: CASSLDGQVYEQYF. DNA of the CDR3: TGTGCCAGCAGTTTAGACGGACAGGTCTACGAGCAGTACTTC.

The V gene is TRBV7-9, the J gene TRBJ1-6; D call uncertain. The length of the CDR3 is 19 residues. The germline V and J ends were trimmed by 1 base and 2 bases, with 18 bases remaining between them. Germline V gene data show CDR1 as SEHNR and CDR2 as FQNEAQ (reference sequence). CDR3 in DNA: TGTGCCAGCAGCTTAGTAGCTTTTGGTGGAGCAGCCTATAATTCACCCCTCCACTTT. Translated: CASSLVAFGGAAYNSPLHF.

This clone was seen a few times. V is TRBV3-1 (or the pseudogene TRBV3-2) and J is TRBJ1-6; a weak D match, TRBD1 (5 bases). The V gene's germline CDR1 is LGHDT and CDR2 YNNKEL (reference sequence). This CDR3 spans 13 amino acids. V lost 5 bases and J 8 bases, leaving 10 bases between the germline ends. In DNA, the CDR3 is TGTGCCAGCAGCTTCGGGGGGGATTCACCCCTCCACTTT. As protein: CASSFGGDSPLHF.

The gene calls are TRBV25-1 and TRBJ2-7; the match to TRBD1 covers 10 bases. V lost 3 bases to trimming and J lost 2 bases; unmatched junction nucleotides: 1. CDR3 length: 14 residues. Germline CDR1 MGHDK, CDR2 SYGVNS. The CDR3 DNA is TGTGCCAGCAGTGAGACAGGGGGCCCCTACGAGCAGTACTTC. This gives the protein CASSETGGPYEQYF.

This clone has just a few counts. The chain recombines TRBV6-1 with TRBJ1-1; TRBD1 might be the D (5 bases). Germline CDR1 reads MNHNS; CDR2 reads SASEGT. V lost 0 bases and J 14 bases, leaving 19 bases between the germline ends. The CDR3 has 14 residues. CDR3 loop: CASSEASVQGRLFF. The CDR3 nucleotides are TGTGCCAGCAGTGAAGCGTCGGTGCAGGGTCGATTATTCTTT.

This chain uses TRBV14 with TRBJ2-1; 9 positions match TRBD1. The germline CDR1 and CDR2 sequences are SGHDN and FVKESK. V gave up 4 bases and J gave up 9 bases; unmatched junction bases: 7. CDR3 size: 14 residues. For the CDR3, the DNA is TGTGCCAGCAGCCGGGGACAGGGTCTCGGTGAGCAGTTCTTC. Its translation: CASSRGQGLGEQFF.